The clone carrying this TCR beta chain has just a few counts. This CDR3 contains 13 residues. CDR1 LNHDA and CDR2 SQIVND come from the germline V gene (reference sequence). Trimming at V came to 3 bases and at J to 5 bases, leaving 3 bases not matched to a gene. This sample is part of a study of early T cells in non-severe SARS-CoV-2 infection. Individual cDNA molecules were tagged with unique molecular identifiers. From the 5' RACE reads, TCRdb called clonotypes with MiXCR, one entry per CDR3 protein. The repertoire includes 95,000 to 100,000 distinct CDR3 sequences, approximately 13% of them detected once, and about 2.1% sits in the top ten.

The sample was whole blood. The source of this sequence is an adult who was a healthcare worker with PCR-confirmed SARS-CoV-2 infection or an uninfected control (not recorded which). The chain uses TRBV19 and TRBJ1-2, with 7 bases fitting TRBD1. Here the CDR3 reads CASSITGEYGYTF. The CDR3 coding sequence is TGTGCCAGTAGTATCACAGGGGAATATGGCTACACCTTC. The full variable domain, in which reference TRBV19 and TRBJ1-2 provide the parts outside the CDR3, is DGGITQSPKYLFRKEGQNVTLSCEQNLNHDAMYWYRQDPGQGLRLIYYSQIVNDFQKGDIAEGYSVSREKKESFPLTVTSAQKNPTAFYLCASSITGEYGYTFGSGTRLTVV.